One and the same sample provided the 22 T cell receptor beta chains below, sequenced in a study of PD-1 blockade in classical Hodgkin lymphoma. The assay was immunoSEQ multiplex PCR, and TCRdb's table has in-frame clones only and misses some. The table has several thousand clones, over 70% seen once. Time point given: cycle 4 day 1 (C4D1), after five to seven weeks of nivolumab. No patient escaped relapse after autologous stem cell transplantation, and brentuximab vedotin exposure varied. The specimen comprised peripheral blood mononuclear cells (PBMCs), sampled before the fourth cycle of nivolumab. The receptors were sampled from a human donor with classical Hodgkin lymphoma.

This chain uses TRBV15 with TRBJ1-1; no clear D gene. V shed 4 bases and J shed 1 base, with 4 bases lying between them. Looked up from germline, CDR1 is LNHNV and CDR2 is YYDKDF (reference sequence). There are 12 residues in the CDR3. This CDR3 reads CATSKENTEAFF. Here the CDR3 DNA reads TGTGCCACCAGCAAGGAGAACACTGAAGCTTTCTTT.

This chain connects TRBV19 to TRBJ2-1; no reliable D call. The germline V and J ends were trimmed by 2 bases and 10 bases, with 12 bases remaining between them. The V gene's germline CDR1 is LNHDA and CDR2 SQIVND (reference sequence). The CDR3 extends over 13 amino acids. The CDR3, as DNA: TGTGCCAGTAGTATAAATGGGCAAAAAGAGCAGTTCTTC. This gives the protein CASSINGQKEQFF.

The V call is TRBV10-1, the J call TRBJ2-1; possibly TRBD2 for D (6 bases). Germline loops: CDR1 WNHNN, CDR2 SYGVQD (reference sequence). With 3 bases removed from V and 8 bases from J, the gap between germline ends came to 20 bases. CDR3 length: 16 amino acids. CDR3 protein: CASSEVGGIPIDEQFF. The DNA for the CDR3 is TGCGCCAGCAGTGAAGTTGGCGGGATCCCGATTGATGAGCAGTTCTTC.

The chain couples TRBV29-1 to TRBJ1-6; no definite D call. Germline CDR1 SQVTM, CDR2 ANQGSEA. This CDR3 comprises 13 residues. Trimming shortened V by 3 bases and J by 7 bases, and 10 bases separated the two germline ends. CDR3 in amino acids: CSVETSANSPLHF. In DNA form, the CDR3 reads TGCAGCGTTGAGACATCGGCCAATTCACCCCTCCACTTT.

The CDR3: CASTGPALTDTQYF. For the CDR3, the DNA is TGTGCCAGCACCGGACCGGCTCTCACAGATACGCAGTATTTT. The chain has TRBV28 and TRBJ2-3; no clear D. V was shortened by 7 bases and J by 2 bases, with 13 bases between the two germline ends. Germline V gene sequence: CDR1 MDHEN, CDR2 SYDVKM. The CDR3 has 14 residues.

This clone was seen only a few times. V gene TRBV19 combines with J gene TRBJ1-1; 7 bases align to TRBD1. There are 14 residues in the CDR3. V trimming: 3 bases; J trimming: 3 bases; junction bases outside the gene matches: 4. Germline CDR1 reads LNHDA; CDR2 reads SQIVND (reference sequence). The CDR3 region is CASSIRQGYTEAFF. For the CDR3, the DNA is TGTGCCAGTAGTATTAGACAGGGTTACACTGAAGCTTTCTTT.

This clone was counted only a few times. Other DNA sequences in this sample translate to the same CDR3. The chain employs TRBV4-1 and TRBJ2-7, with a weak D call TRBD1 (6 bases). V shed 0 bases and J shed 2 bases, with 8 bases lying between them. Germline values: CDR1 MGHRA, CDR2 YSYEKL. There are 14 residues in the CDR3. The CDR3 bases are TGCGCCAGCAGCCAAGAACAGGGACCCTACGAGCAGTACTTC. It codes for CASSQEQGPYEQYF.

CDR3 residues: CASSATGADTEAFF. CDR3 bases: TGTGCCAGCAGCGCGACAGGGGCGGACACTGAAGCTTTCTTT. V is TRBV7-3 and J is TRBJ1-1, with TRBD1 matching 8 bases. Germline V CDR1 and CDR2: SGHTA, FQGTGA. The CDR3 contains 14 residues. The J segment lost 3 bases and the V segment lost 5 bases, leaving 5 bases of the junction unmatched.

The chain uses TRBV6-1 and TRBJ2-7; D uncertain. Per the germline V gene, CDR1 is MNHNS and CDR2 is SASEGT. CDR3 length: 12 amino acids. V was cut by 6 bases and J by 3 bases, with 9 bases left in between. CDR3 protein: CASSPTGYEQYF. DNA for the CDR3: TGTGCCAGCAGCCCGACCGGCTACGAGCAGTACTTC.

The DNA for the CDR3 is TGTGCCAGCAGCCCGTGGGGAGGTTCCCCCGGCGGACAGCCCCAGCATTTT. It yields the protein CASSPWGGSPGGQPQHF. The chain employs TRBV28 and TRBJ1-5; D is unclear. CDR1 and CDR2 (germline): MDHEN, SYDVKM. Trimming took off 6 bases at V and 7 bases at J, with 25 bases between the two ends. The CDR3 loop spans 17 amino acids.

The genes are TRBV10-2 and TRBJ2-5; 7 bases line up with TRBD2. Trimming removed 1 base from V and 5 bases from J; junction bases left unmatched: 4. The CDR3 covers 14 residues. Per the germline V gene, CDR1 is WSHSY and CDR2 is SAAADI. CDR3 coding DNA: TGCGCCAGCAGTGAGTTCGCGGGAGAGGAGACCCAGTACTTC. Its protein is CASSEFAGEETQYF.

The chain couples TRBV18 to TRBJ2-3; no reliable D call. CDR3 length: 23 residues. The ends were cut back, 0 bases at V and 1 base at J, with 32 bases in the middle. Germline lookup yields CDR1 KGHSH and CDR2 LQKENI. CDR3 DNA: TGTGCCAGCTCACCACCGGTGACTTCGAGCTTCAAACGAAGTCTGGCTGGCACAGATACGCAGTATTTT. Protein product: CASSPPVTSSFKRSLAGTDTQYF.

The chain is built from TRBV4-2 and TRBJ1-1; D is unclear. This CDR3 comprises 15 residues. V dropped 0 bases and J dropped 4 bases, with 12 bases sitting between them. Germline V gene lookup returns CDR1 LGHNA and CDR2 YNFKEQ. The CDR3 DNA is TGTGCCAGCAGCCAAGAGTGGGGTTCTGGCACTGAAGCTTTCTTT. It translates to CASSQEWGSGTEAFF.

The J gene is TRBJ2-1, the V gene TRBV7-3, with 8 bases lining up with TRBD2. Trimming took 1 base from V and 8 from J; bases not matched to a gene: 7. CDR1 is SGHTA, CDR2 FQGTGA, per germline. The CDR3 is 15 residues long. The CDR3: CASSLMGAGVHEQFF. In nucleotides, the CDR3 is TGTGCCAGCAGCTTAATGGGAGCGGGAGTCCATGAGCAGTTCTTC. Full variable domain (rest looked up from reference TRBV7-3 and TRBJ2-1): GAGVSQTPSNKVTEKGKYVELRCDPISGHTALYWYRQSLGQGPEFLIYFQGTGAADDSGLPNDRFFAVRPEGSVSTLKIQRTERGDSAVYLCASSLMGAGVHEQFFGPGTRLTVL.

The chain employs TRBV4-1 and TRBJ1-1; no clear D. The CDR3 extends over 14 amino acids. Trimming removed 4 bases at V and 6 bases at J, with 15 bases between. Germline V lookup: CDR1 MGHRA, CDR2 YSYEKL. CDR3 in DNA: TGCGCCAGCAGCCCAGACCCGATTAGCGCTGAAGCTTTCTTT. Translated: CASSPDPISAEAFF.

The rearrangement uses TRBV19 and TRBJ1-2; D unclear. Between the trimmed V and J ends, which lost 1 base and 6 bases, there was a span of 6 bases. Germline lookup yields CDR1 LNHDA and CDR2 SQIVND (reference sequence). The CDR3 length is 12 residues. Here the CDR3 reads CASSIGYHGYTF. The CDR3 coding sequence is TGTGCCAGTAGTATAGGTTATCATGGCTACACCTTC.

This clone was observed a single time. The V gene is TRBV2, the J gene TRBJ2-5, with 11 bases that match TRBD2. The CDR3 spans 15 residues. The V gene end was trimmed by 7 bases and the J gene end by 1 base; junction bases not matched to a gene: 5. CDR1 is SNHLY and CDR2 is FYNNEI in the germline V gene. The CDR3 DNA reads as TGTGCCAGCACCCCGACTAGCGGGGCCCAAGAGACCCAGTACTTC. Residues: CASTPTSGAQETQYF.

The chain uses TRBV29-1 and TRBJ2-5; tentative D call: TRBD2 (5 bases). With 4 bases removed from V and 4 bases from J, the gap between germline ends came to 7 bases. The CDR3 spans 11 residues. CDR1 SQVTM and CDR2 ANQGSEA come from the germline V gene. The CDR3 sequence: CSVVGRETQYF. For the CDR3, the DNA is TGCAGCGTTGTAGGGAGAGAGACCCAGTACTTC.

The chain links TRBV20-1 to TRBJ2-2, with D perhaps being TRBD1 or TRBD2 (6 bases each). In germline, CDR1 is DFQATT, CDR2 SNEGSKA (reference sequence). The CDR3 covers 11 residues. The V gene lost 5 bases and the J gene lost 7 bases, with 8 bases spanning the gap. The DNA for the CDR3 is TGCAGTGCTGAGGGGGGCGGGGAGCTGTTTTTT. It encodes CSAEGGGELFF.

This rearrangement joins TRBV5-1 to TRBJ2-3, with no clear D. The CDR3 is 15 residues long. Germline CDR1 reads SGHRS; CDR2 reads YFSETQ. V gave up 3 bases and J gave up 8 bases, with 19 bases separating them. DNA for the CDR3: TGCGCCAGCAGCTCCGTGGTCTCTTCTTTGGGTACGCAGTATTTT. This sequence encodes CASSSVVSSLGTQYF.

The chain has TRBV7-9 and TRBJ2-3; 14 bases match TRBD2. CDR3 length equals 17 residues. Germline trimming cut 2 bases from V and 5 bases from J; bases unmatched to any gene: 6. CDR1 is SEHNR and CDR2 is FQNEAQ in the germline V gene (reference sequence). The CDR3 spells CASSLKGTSGRLDTQYF. Here the CDR3 DNA reads TGTGCCAGCAGCTTAAAGGGGACTAGCGGGAGATTAGATACGCAGTATTTT. Full variable domain (rest looked up from reference TRBV7-9 and TRBJ2-3): DTGVSQNPRHKITKRGQNVTFRCDPISEHNRLYWYRQTLGQGPEFLTYFQNEAQLEKSRLLSDRFSAERPKGSFSTLEIQRTEQGDSAMYLCASSLKGTSGRLDTQYFGPGTRLTVL.

This clone appeared a few times. The chain joins TRBV6-1 to TRBJ2-7, with D hard to call. The germline gives CDR1 MNHNS, CDR2 SASEGT. V was cut by 5 bases and J by 3 bases, with 14 bases left in between. The CDR3 contains 14 residues. CDR3 nucleotide sequence: TGTGCCAGCAGTTCGTACGGGTCATACTACGAGCAGTACTTC. Its protein is CASSSYGSYYEQYF.